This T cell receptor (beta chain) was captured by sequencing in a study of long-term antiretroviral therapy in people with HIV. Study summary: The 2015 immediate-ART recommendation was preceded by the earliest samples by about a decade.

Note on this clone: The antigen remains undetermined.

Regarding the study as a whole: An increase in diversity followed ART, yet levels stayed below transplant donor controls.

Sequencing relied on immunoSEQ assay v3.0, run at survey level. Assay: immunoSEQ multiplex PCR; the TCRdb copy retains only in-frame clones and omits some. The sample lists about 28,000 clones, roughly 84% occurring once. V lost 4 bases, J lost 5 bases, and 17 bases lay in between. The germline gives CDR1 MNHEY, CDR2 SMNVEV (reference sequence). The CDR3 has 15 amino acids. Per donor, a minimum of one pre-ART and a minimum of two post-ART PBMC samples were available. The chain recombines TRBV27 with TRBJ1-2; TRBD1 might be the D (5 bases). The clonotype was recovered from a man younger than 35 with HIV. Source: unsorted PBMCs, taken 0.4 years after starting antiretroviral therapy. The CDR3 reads CASSSHAGTQYGYTF. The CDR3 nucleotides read TGTGCCAGCAGTTCCCACGCCGGGACGCAGTATGGCTACACCTTC.